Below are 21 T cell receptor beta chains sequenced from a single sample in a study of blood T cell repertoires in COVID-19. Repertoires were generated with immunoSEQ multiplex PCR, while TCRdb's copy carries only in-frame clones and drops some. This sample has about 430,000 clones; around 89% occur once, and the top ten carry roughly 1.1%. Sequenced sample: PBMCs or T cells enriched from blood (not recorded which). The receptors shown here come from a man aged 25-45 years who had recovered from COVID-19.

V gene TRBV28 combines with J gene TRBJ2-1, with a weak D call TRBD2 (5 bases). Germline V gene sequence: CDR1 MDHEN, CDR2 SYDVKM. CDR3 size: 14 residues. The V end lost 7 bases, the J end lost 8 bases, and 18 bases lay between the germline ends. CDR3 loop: CASTRLAQVHEQFF. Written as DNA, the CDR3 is TGTGCCAGCACGCGCCTAGCTCAGGTCCATGAGCAGTTCTTC.

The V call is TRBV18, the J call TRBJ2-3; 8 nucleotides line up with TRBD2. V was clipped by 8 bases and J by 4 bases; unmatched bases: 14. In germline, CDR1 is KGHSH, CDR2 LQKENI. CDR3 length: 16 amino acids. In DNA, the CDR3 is TGTGCCAGCCCCCCGGGGGCAGCGGGAGTATCAGATACGCAGTATTTT. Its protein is CASPPGAAGVSDTQYF.

In DNA form, the CDR3 reads TGCGCCAGCAGCCCTTCCGCGGGCCTCGAAAACTATGGCTACACCTTC. Its protein product is CASSPSAGLENYGYTF. V and J are TRBV5-1 and TRBJ1-2; D gene uncertain. Germline-derived CDR1 and CDR2 are SGHRS and YFSETQ. This CDR3 contains 16 residues. The V end was cut by 4 bases, the J end by 2 bases, with 18 bases between.

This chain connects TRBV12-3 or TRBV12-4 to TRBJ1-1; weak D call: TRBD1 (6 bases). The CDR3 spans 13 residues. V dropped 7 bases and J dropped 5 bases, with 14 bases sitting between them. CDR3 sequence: CASTPNRVTEAFF. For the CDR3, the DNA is TGTGCCAGCACCCCCAACAGGGTTACTGAAGCTTTCTTT.

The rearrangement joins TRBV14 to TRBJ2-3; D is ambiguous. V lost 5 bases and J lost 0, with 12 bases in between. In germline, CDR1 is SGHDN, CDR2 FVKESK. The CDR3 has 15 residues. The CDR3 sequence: CASSFDIVSTDTQYF. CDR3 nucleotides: TGTGCCAGCAGCTTTGACATTGTCAGCACAGATACGCAGTATTTT.

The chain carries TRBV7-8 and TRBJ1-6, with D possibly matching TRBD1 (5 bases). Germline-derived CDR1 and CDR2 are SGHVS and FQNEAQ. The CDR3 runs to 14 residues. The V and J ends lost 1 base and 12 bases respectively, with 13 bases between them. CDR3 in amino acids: CASSLGEAQGPLHF. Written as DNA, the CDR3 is TGTGCCAGCAGCTTAGGGGAGGCGCAGGGACCCCTCCACTTT.

CDR3 residues: CSVRDEKLFF. For the CDR3, the DNA is TGCAGCGTTCGAGATGAAAAACTGTTTTTT. The chain combines TRBV29-1 with TRBJ1-4; D gene ambiguous. CDR3 length: 10 amino acids. CDR1 and CDR2 (germline): SQVTM, ANQGSEA. Trimming removed 5 bases from V and 6 bases from J, with 4 bases in between.

CDR3: CASSPGAGGSWNIQYF. The CDR3 nucleotides are TGTGCCAGCTCACCTGGAGCGGGAGGGTCGTGGAACATTCAGTACTTC. The genes are TRBV18 and TRBJ2-4, with 10 bases matching TRBD2. CDR3 length: 16 residues. V gave up 3 bases and J gave up 7 bases; unmatched junction bases: 9. Looked up from germline, CDR1 is KGHSH and CDR2 is LQKENI.

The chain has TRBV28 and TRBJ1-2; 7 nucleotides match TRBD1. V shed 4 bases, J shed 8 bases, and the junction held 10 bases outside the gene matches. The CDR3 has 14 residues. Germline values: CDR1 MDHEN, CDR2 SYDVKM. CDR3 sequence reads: CASSYDRARRGYTF. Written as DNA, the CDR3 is TGTGCCAGCAGTTACGACAGGGCCAGGAGAGGCTACACCTTC.

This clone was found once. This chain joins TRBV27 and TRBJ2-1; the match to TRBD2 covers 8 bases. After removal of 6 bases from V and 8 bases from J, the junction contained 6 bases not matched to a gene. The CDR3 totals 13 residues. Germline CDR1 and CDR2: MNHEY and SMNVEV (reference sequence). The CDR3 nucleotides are TGTGCCAGCAGGGCTCGGGAGGGCGATGAGCAGTTCTTC. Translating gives CASRAREGDEQFF.

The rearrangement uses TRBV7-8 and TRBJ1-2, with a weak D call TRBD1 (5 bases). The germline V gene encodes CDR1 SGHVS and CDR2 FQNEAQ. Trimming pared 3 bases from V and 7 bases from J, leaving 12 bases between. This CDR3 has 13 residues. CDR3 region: CASSFKPGGGYTF. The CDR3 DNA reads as TGTGCCAGCAGCTTCAAACCCGGGGGTGGCTACACCTTC.

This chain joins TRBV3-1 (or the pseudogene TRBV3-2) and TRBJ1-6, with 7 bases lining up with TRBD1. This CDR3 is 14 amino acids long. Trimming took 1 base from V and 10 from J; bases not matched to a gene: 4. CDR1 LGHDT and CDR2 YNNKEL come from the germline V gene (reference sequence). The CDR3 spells CASSQVIGGSPLHF. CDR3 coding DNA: TGTGCCAGCAGCCAAGTGATAGGGGGCTCACCCCTCCACTTT.

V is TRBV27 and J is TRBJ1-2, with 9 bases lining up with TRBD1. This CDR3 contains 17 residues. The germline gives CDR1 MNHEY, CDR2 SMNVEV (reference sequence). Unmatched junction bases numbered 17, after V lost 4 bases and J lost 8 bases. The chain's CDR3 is CASSSSGQGIIPFGYTF. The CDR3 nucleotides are TGTGCCAGCAGTTCCTCCGGACAGGGGATAATACCGTTCGGCTACACCTTC.

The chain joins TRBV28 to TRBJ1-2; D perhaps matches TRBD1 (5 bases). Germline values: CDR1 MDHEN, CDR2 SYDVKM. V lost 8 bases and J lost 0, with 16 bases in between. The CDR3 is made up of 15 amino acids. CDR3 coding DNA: TGTGCCAGCGGCGGGGGGGGGAAAGCTAACTATGGCTACACCTTC. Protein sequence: CASGGGGKANYGYTF.

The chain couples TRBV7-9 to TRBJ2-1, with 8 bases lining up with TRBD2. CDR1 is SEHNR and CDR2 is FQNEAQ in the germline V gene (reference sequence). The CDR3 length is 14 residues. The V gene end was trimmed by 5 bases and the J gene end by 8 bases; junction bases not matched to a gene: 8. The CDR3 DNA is TGTGCCAGCAGCCCAGCGGGAGAATCCCATGAGCAGTTCTTC. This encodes CASSPAGESHEQFF.

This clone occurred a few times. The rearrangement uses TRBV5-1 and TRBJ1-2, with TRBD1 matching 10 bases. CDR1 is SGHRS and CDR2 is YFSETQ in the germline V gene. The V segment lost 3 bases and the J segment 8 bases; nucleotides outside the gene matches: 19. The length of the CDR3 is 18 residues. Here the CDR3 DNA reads TGCGCCAGCAGCTGGGGGGCCGGGACAGGGGCACCAGAGTCGGGCTACACCTTC. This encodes CASSWGAGTGAPESGYTF. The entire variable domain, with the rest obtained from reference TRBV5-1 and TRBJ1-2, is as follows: KAGVTQTPRYLIKTRGQQVTLSCSPISGHRSVSWYQQTPGQGLQFLFEYFSETQRNKGNFPGRFSGRQFSNSRSEMNVSTLELGDSALYLCASSWGAGTGAPESGYTFGSGTRLTVV.

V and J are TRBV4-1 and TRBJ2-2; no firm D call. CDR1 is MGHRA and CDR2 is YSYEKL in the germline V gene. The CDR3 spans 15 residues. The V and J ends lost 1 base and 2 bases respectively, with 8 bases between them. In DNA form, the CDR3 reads TGCGCCAGCAGCCAAGCAACACGAAACACCGGGGAGCTGTTTTTT. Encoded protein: CASSQATRNTGELFF.

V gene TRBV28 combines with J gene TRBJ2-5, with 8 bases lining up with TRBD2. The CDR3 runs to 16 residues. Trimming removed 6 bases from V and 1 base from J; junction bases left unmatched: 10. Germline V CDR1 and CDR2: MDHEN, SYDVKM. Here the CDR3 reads CASRRGGIWTQETQYF. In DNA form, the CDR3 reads TGTGCCAGCAGACGGGGGGGAATTTGGACCCAAGAGACCCAGTACTTC.

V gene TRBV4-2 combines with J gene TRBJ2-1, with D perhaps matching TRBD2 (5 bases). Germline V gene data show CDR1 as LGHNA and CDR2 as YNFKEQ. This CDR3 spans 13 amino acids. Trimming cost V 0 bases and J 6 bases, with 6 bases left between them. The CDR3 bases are TGTGCCAGCAGCCAAGAAAGCGGCAATGAGCAGTTCTTC. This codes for CASSQESGNEQFF.

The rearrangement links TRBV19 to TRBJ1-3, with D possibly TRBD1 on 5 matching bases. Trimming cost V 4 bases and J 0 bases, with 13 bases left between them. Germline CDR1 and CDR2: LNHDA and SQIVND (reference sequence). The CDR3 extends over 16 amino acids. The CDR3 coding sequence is TGTGCCAGTAGTAAACGACAGCAAAGCTCTGGAAACACCATATATTTT. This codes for CASSKRQQSSGNTIYF. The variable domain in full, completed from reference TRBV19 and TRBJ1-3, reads DGGITQSPKYLFRKEGQNVTLSCEQNLNHDAMYWYRQDPGQGLRLIYYSQIVNDFQKGDIAEGYSVSREKKESFPLTVTSAQKNPTAFYLCASSKRQQSSGNTIYFGEGSWLTVV.

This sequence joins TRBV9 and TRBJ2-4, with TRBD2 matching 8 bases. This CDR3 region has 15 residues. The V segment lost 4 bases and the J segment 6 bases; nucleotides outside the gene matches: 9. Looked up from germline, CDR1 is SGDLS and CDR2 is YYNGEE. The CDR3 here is CASSSQAGVPNIQYF. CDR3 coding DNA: TGTGCCAGCAGCTCTCAAGCGGGAGTCCCAAACATTCAGTACTTC.